This T cell receptor (beta chain) was observed in a study of cytomegalovirus exposure and HLA in healthy donors. At collection, donors were nominally healthy, but unrecorded immune exposures were probable. The study ran its PCR with 60 Vbeta and 13 Jbeta primers. Sequencing used immunoSEQ multiplex PCR; TCRdb keeps in-frame clones, though not all of them. The repertoire holds some 90,000 clones, with around 80% as singletons. Of note for this clone: Its antigen is not identified.

Germline assignment: CDR1 SNHLY and CDR2 FYNNEI. The V end was cut by 8 bases, the J end by 4 bases, with 12 bases between. The CDR3 is made up of 14 amino acids. Findings and caveats of the study: One variant, a missense change in DCLRE1C, was linked in a later analysis to TCR beta V- and J-gene trimming. Segments of the TCR beta V type were, in most cases, productive about 87% or about 30% of the time in an earlier analysis.

The source material was PBMCs. The chain combines TRBV2 with TRBJ1-6; a possible D gene is TRBD1 (5 bases). This receptor was taken from a man in his thirties or forties in good health and CMV-seronegative. CDR3 nucleotide sequence: TGTGCCAGCGAGCGGGACTTTTATAATTCACCCCTCCACTTT. This encodes CASERDFYNSPLHF.